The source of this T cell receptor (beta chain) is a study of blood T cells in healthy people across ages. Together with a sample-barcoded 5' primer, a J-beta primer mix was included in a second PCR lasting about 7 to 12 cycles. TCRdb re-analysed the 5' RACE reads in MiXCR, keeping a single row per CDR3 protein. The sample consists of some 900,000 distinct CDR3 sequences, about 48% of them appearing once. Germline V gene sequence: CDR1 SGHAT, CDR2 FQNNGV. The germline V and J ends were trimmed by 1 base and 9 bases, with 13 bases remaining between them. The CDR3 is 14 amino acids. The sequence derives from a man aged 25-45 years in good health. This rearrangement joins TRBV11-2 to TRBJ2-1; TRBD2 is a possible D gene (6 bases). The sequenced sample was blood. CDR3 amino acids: CASSLGRGSGEQFF. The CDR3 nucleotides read TGTGCCAGCAGCTTAGGACGGGGTAGCGGTGAGCAGTTCTTC.